The 22 T cell receptor beta chains in this list originate from one sample, sequenced in a study of tumor-infiltrating lymphocytes in primary liver carcinoma listed by TCRdb under 2017. The sequencer listed for this sample is Illumina HiSeq 2500. TCRbeta-specific cDNA was reverse-transcribed from about 520 ng total RNA using a constant-region primer and ProtoScript II reverse transcriptase. The TCRbeta libraries were prepared through three rounds of nested multiplex PCR following a slightly modified ARM-PCR procedure. The first two PCR rounds used multiplex TRBV1-TRBV30 forward primers with a Cbeta reverse primer, each for about 10 cycles. Using fastp at Q25 and MiXCR, TCRdb reprocessed the public reads and kept productive beta chains. Every entry covers one CDR3 protein and lists the most common genes and DNA from its rows. The sample table lists over 100,000 distinct CDR3 sequences, about two thirds of them with a count of one. In total, the top ten clones hold roughly 8.1% of the sample.

Total RNA and DNA were co-extracted without cell sorting from about 19-30 mg of bulk tissue using the AllPrep DNA/RNA mini kit. Sequencing input: tumor-adjacent normal liver tissue. These receptors came from a woman between 55 and 75 years old with primary liver carcinoma and hepatitis B virus infection.

In this sample, this clonotype turned up a few times. The V call is TRBV19, the J call TRBJ1-2, with unresolved D. The CDR3 totals 11 residues. Germline V gene lookup returns CDR1 LNHDA and CDR2 SQIVND (reference sequence). Trimming cost V 6 bases and J 8 bases, with 10 bases left between them. The CDR3 protein is CASRVMGGYTF. The CDR3 region has the DNA TGTGCCAGTAGAGTGATGGGGGGCTACACCTTC.

With respect to this clonotype: At one of its ends the junction is not consistent with the germline gene, which may arise from a read error. The chain links TRBV6-2 or TRBV6-3 to TRBJ1-1; no reliable D call. This CDR3 contains 13 residues. Germline V gene data show CDR1 as MNHEY and CDR2 as SVGEGT. Here the CDR3 reads CACSFQQNTEAFF. The CDR3, as DNA: TGTGCCTGCAGTTTCCAGCAGAACACTGAAGCTTTCTTT.

The chain links TRBV5-1 to TRBJ1-1; D is unclear. The ends were cut back, 4 bases at V and 0 bases at J, with 16 bases in the middle. CDR1 and CDR2 (germline): SGHRS, YFSETQ. There are 16 residues in the CDR3. CDR3 residues: CASSKKAIGVNTEAFF. CDR3 nucleotide sequence: TGCGCCAGCAGCAAGAAAGCTATCGGTGTGAACACTGAAGCTTTCTTT.

As concerns this clonotype: No conserved phenylalanine or tryptophan is present at the end of the CDR3, so a read error is the likely explanation. The chain carries TRBV11-2 and TRBJ2-5; D not resolved. Near its end, the DNA agrees better with TRBJ2-1, so the J call may be wrong. This CDR3 comprises 14 residues. Germline values: CDR1 SGHAT, CDR2 FQNNGV. This CDR3 is CTSSLDQVVKTQFI. CDR3 sequence (DNA): TGTACCAGCAGCTTAGATCAGGTCGTGAAGACCCAGTTCATC.

Concerning this clonotype itself: Possible read error: a much larger clone is one base away. V gene TRBV30 combines with J gene TRBJ1-2, with D possibly matching TRBD1 (6 bases). Trimming left V 2 bases short and J 4 bases short, with 14 bases between. CDR3 length equals 14 residues. Germline V gives CDR1 GTSNPN, CDR2 SVGIG (reference sequence). This CDR3 is CAWSILGAGYGYTF. CDR3 nucleotide sequence: TGTGCCTGGAGTATACTGGGGGCGGGCTATGGCTACACCTTC.

Remarks on this clonotype: A much larger clone lies a single base off, so this may be a read error. The chain links TRBV28 to TRBJ1-1; no firm D call. Trimming stripped 3 bases from V and 4 bases from J, with 9 bases between. There are 13 residues in the CDR3. From germline, CDR1 is MDHEN and CDR2 SYDVKM. In DNA form, the CDR3 reads TGTGCCAGCAGTTTTAATCTGAGCACTGAAGCTTTCTTT. This encodes CASSFNLSTEAFF.

As to this clonotype: Germline is not matched at one junction end, which may reflect a read error. The CDR3 reads CASSLSGAQGTQYF. CDR3 DNA: TGTGCTAGCAGCCTATCCGGGGCCCAAGGGACCCAGTACTTC. The chain has TRBV4-2 and TRBJ2-5; D tentatively fits TRBD1 or TRBD2 (5 bases each). The length of the CDR3 is 14 residues. Germline CDR1 LGHNA, CDR2 YNFKEQ.

The sample holds a few counts of this clonotype. One end of the junction fails to match germline, which may point to a read error. The CDR3 loop reads CASSLEGGENNEQRF. CDR3 DNA sequence: TGTGCCAGCAGCTTAGAGGGTGGGGAGAACAATGAGCAGCGCTTC. The chain carries TRBV11-2 and TRBJ2-1, with TRBD2 as a possible D gene (5 bases). The CDR3 has 15 amino acids. The germline CDR1 and CDR2 sequences are SGHAT and FQNNGV.

For this clonotype: An end of the junction differs from the germline gene, which may be a read error. The CDR3 loop is CSVETGWNSEAFF. The CDR3 nucleotides read TGCAGCGTTGAAACAGGGTGGAACAGTGAAGCTTTCTTT. J is TRBJ1-1 and V is TRBV29-1, with D possibly TRBD1 on 6 matching bases. The CDR3 runs to 13 residues. Looked up from germline, CDR1 is SQVTM and CDR2 is ANQGSEA.

Note on this clonotype: One junction end does not reproduce the germline sequence, and a read error may be involved. V usage is TRBV4-1 and J usage is TRBJ2-7; 11 bases line up with TRBD1. Germline lookup yields CDR1 MGHRA and CDR2 YSYEKL. The length of the CDR3 is 15 residues. CDR3 protein: CANSRGTGGEYEQYF. In DNA, the CDR3 is TGCGCCAACAGCCGAGGGACAGGGGGGGAATACGAGCAGTACTTC.

This chain links TRBV5-4 with TRBJ2-2; D gene uncertain. This CDR3 comprises 15 residues. Trimming left V 0 bases short and J 9 bases short, with 15 bases between. Per the germline V gene, CDR1 is SGHNT and CDR2 is YYREEE (reference sequence). CDR3 protein: CASSLAHQQARELFF. In DNA, the CDR3 is TGTGCCAGCAGCTTGGCCCACCAGCAGGCCCGGGAGCTGTTTTTT.

As concerns this clonotype: A read error may explain this, as a much larger clone is one base away. The chain carries TRBV28 and TRBJ2-5, with D perhaps TRBD1 or TRBD2 (5 bases each). The CDR3 is 16 amino acids. Germline lookup yields CDR1 MDHEN and CDR2 SYDVKM. The V end was cut by 7 bases, the J end by 4 bases, with 22 bases between. CDR3 region: CASNLPGTYGAETQYF. The DNA for the CDR3 is TGTGCCAGCAACCTACCCGGGACCTATGGGGCAGAGACCCAGTACTTC.

A note on this clonotype: This could be a read error, since a much larger clone is one nucleotide away. The rearrangement uses TRBV7-9 and TRBJ2-7, with no clear D. The CDR3 consists of 18 residues. The ends were cut back, 2 bases at V and 2 bases at J, with 22 bases in the middle. The germline CDR1 and CDR2 sequences are SEHNR and FQNEAQ (reference sequence). Here the CDR3 DNA reads TGTGCCAGCAGCTTAAGGGCCGCTCATCAGTGGAGAACCTACGAGCAGTACTTC. Translating it yields CASSLRAAHQWRTYEQYF. Together with reference TRBV7-9 and TRBJ2-7, the CDR3 gives the full variable domain: DTGVSQNPRHKITKRGQNVTFRCDPISEHNRLYWYRQTLGQGPEFLTYFQNEAQLEKSRLLSDRFSAERPKGSFSTLEIQRTEQGDSAMYLCASSLRAAHQWRTYEQYFGPGTRLTVT.

Note on this clonotype: A read error may produce the germline difference seen at one junction end. The chain is built from TRBV5-8 and TRBJ1-5; D call uncertain. CDR3 size: 15 residues. Germline V gene data show CDR1 as SGHTS and CDR2 as YDEGEE. CDR3 DNA: TGCGCCAGCAGCGGCAGGACCGTTAGCAATCAGCCCCAGCATTTT. Translated, it gives CASSGRTVSNQPQHF.

This clonotype was seen only once. The junction departs from the called germline gene at one end, perhaps through a read error. The chain joins TRBV6-2 or TRBV6-3 to TRBJ2-2; 7 bases agree with TRBD1. The CDR3 loop spans 15 amino acids. Germline V CDR1 and CDR2: MNHEY, SVGEGT. CDR3 sequence reads: CASSYDRVDTGELLF. The CDR3 DNA follows: TGTGCCAGCAGTTACGACAGGGTAGATACCGGGGAGCTGCTTTTT.

On this clonotype: Germline and junction disagree at one end, which may indicate a read error. The chain is built from TRBV6-2 or TRBV6-3 and TRBJ2-3, with a tentative D call TRBD2 (5 bases). Germline-derived CDR1 and CDR2 are MNHEY and SVGEGT. The CDR3 extends over 15 amino acids. CDR3 sequence (DNA): TGTGTCAGCAGTTGGAGCGGAAGTATTACAGATACGCAGTATTTT. Translating it yields CVSSWSGSITDTQYF.

A single count supports this clonotype. The conserved phenylalanine or tryptophan is not found at the CDR3 terminus, so this likely reflects a read error. This rearrangement joins TRBV11-2 to TRBJ2-2; D remains ambiguous. The CDR3 loop spans 13 amino acids. Trimming stripped 5 bases from V and 8 bases from J, with 12 bases between. The germline gives CDR1 SGHAT, CDR2 FQNNGV. The CDR3 protein is CASSPTGTGELFV. CDR3 in DNA: TGTGCCAGCAGCCCGACTGGCACAGGGGAGCTGTTTGTT.

This clonotype appeared once. A read error may be the cause here, since a much bigger clone is one base away. The chain has TRBV29-1 and TRBJ2-1, with 7 bases that match TRBD2. With 6 bases clipped from V and 5 bases from J, the junction kept 16 bases outside the gene matches. CDR3 length: 16 residues. Germline CDR1 SQVTM, CDR2 ANQGSEA. The CDR3 sequence: CSVRDGTNGAHNEQFF. CDR3 nucleotide sequence: TGCAGCGTGCGCGATGGGACTAACGGGGCCCACAATGAGCAGTTCTTC.

Comment on this clonotype: The junction departs from the called germline gene at one end, perhaps through a read error. The rearrangement joins TRBV5-1 to TRBJ2-3, with D unclear. The CDR3 contains 13 residues. Germline V gene sequence: CDR1 SGHRS, CDR2 YFSETQ. CDR3 nucleotide sequence: TGCGCCAGCAACTTGGAGTTTGGGGTTACGCAGTATTTT. Translating it yields CASNLEFGVTQYF.

Concerning this clonotype itself: At one of its ends the junction is not consistent with the germline gene, which may arise from a read error. The V and J genes are TRBV11-2 and TRBJ2-1, with no clear D. Germline CDR1 is SGHAT and CDR2 is FQNNGV. This CDR3 is built from 17 residues. For the CDR3, the DNA is TGTGCCAGCAGCTTTACCGCACTGATGAGCTCCTACAGTGAGCAGTTCTTC. It is translated as CASSFTALMSSYSEQFF.

Concerning this clonotype: One end of the junction does not line up with germline, which may come from a read error. The chain joins TRBV6-2 or TRBV6-3 to TRBJ2-1; D is undetermined. The CDR3 sequence is 13 residues long. The germline gives CDR1 MNHEY, CDR2 SVGEGT. CDR3 protein: CASRVVANNEQLF. The CDR3 DNA follows: TGTGCCAGCAGGGTGGTTGCAAACAATGAGCAGCTCTTC.

This clonotype has a count of ten or more. The CDR3 sequence is CASSERRQGAGYEQYF. As DNA, the CDR3 is TGCGCCAGCAGTGAGAGACGACAGGGGGCCGGCTACGAGCAGTACTTC. The chain carries TRBV10-2 and TRBJ2-7; 10 bases fit TRBD1. CDR1 is WSHSY and CDR2 is SAAADI in the germline V gene. The junction had 7 bases not matched to a gene; V was cut back by 2 bases and J by 3 bases. The CDR3 extends over 16 amino acids.